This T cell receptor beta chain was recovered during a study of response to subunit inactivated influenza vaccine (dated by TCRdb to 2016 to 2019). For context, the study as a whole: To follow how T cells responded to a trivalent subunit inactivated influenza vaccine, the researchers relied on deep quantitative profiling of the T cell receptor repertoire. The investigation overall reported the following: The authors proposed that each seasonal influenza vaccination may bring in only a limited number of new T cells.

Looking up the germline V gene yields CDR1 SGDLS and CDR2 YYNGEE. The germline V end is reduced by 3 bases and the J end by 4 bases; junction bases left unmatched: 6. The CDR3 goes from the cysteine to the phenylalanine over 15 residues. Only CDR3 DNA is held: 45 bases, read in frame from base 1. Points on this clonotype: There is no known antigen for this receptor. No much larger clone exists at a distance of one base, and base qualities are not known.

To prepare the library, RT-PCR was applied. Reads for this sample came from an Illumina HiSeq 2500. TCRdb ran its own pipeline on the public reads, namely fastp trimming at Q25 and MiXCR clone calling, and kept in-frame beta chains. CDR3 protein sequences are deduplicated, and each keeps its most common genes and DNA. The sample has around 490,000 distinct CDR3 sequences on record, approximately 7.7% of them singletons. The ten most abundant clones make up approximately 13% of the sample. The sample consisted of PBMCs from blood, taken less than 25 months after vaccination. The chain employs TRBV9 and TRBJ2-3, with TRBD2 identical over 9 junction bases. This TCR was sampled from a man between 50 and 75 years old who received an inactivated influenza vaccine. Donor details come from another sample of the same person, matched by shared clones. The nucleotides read TGTGCCAGCAGCGATAGCGGGAGTTTCGCAGATACGCAGTATTTT. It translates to CASSDSGSFADTQYF.